This paragraph covers one TCR beta chain sequence. Its cognate antigen is unknown. The data stem from a study of cytomegalovirus exposure and HLA in healthy donors. Study-wide results and limits: It has been reported that TCR beta sequences accurately predicted the HLA-A and HLA-B alleles of most subjects. The Asian-associated ancestry cluster reportedly had fewer N-insertions than the approximately 670-donor mean in a later analysis. V- and J-gene trimming of TCR beta was linked (in a later analysis) to a missense DCLRE1C variant. Rare TCR sequences dominated, though some public TCRs recurred in many donors.

The PCR used 60 Vbeta and 13 Jbeta primers. Data came from immunoSEQ multiplex PCR; TCRdb stores just in-frame clones and leaves some out. The data show about 240,000 clones, around 76% seen once. The CDR3 spans 17 residues. The J segment lost 2 bases and the V segment lost 4 bases, leaving 13 bases of the junction unmatched. Per the germline V gene, CDR1 is MGHRA and CDR2 is YSYEKL. This chain links TRBV4-1 with TRBJ2-7; TRBD2 agrees at 8 bases. Sequencing was performed on PBMCs. The clonotype was recovered from a woman aged 40-49 years in good health and CMV-seropositive. The CDR3 reads CASSPLSRGGRTYEQYF. CDR3 nucleotide sequence: TGCGCCAGCAGCCCCCTCAGCAGGGGCGGGAGGACCTACGAGCAGTACTTC.